This T cell receptor beta chain was captured by sequencing in a study of cytomegalovirus exposure and HLA in healthy donors. 13 Jbeta primers and 60 Vbeta primers were used for the PCR. Sequencing used immunoSEQ multiplex PCR; TCRdb keeps in-frame clones, though not all of them. The table includes more than 150,000 clones, almost 80% detected once. Each donor was nominally healthy when sampled (though unrecorded immune exposures were likely). Per the germline V gene, CDR1 is SQVTM and CDR2 is ANQGSEA. Trimming removed 8 bases from V and 1 base from J, with 16 bases in between. The CDR3 has 14 residues. Study findings and constraints: Later analysis associated a missense DCLRE1C variant with TCR beta V- and J-gene trimming. A cluster of highly shared sequence variants was likely a sequencing artifact.

Turning to this clone: Its target is not known.

The chain recombines TRBV29-1 with TRBJ2-3; a possible D gene is TRBD2 (5 bases). This sequence was found in a male donor in good health and CMV-seronegative. Sequenced material: PBMCs. The CDR3 protein is CSSLEAGRTDTQYF. CDR3 nucleotide sequence: TGCAGCTCCCTGGAGGCCGGTCGCACAGATACGCAGTATTTT.